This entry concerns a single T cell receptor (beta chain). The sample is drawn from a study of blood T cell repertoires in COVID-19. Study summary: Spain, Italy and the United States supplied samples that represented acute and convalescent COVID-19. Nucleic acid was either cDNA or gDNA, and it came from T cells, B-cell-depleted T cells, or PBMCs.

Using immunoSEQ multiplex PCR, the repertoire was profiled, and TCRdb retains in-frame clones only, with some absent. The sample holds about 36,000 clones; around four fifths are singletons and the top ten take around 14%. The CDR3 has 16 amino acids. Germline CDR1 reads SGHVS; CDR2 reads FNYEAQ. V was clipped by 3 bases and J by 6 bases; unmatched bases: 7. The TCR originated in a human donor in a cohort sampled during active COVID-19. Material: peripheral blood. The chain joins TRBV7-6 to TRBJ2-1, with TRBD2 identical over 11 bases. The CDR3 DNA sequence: TGTGCCAGCAGCTTCATTAGCGGGGGGGCCGGCAATGAGCAGTTCTTC. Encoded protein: CASSFISGGAGNEQFF.